These 3 T cell receptor beta chains were all obtained from the same sample, sequenced in a study of blood T cells in healthy people across ages. For the second PCR, which ran for about 7 to 11 cycles, a sample-barcoded 5' primer and a J-beta primer mix were used. Each CDR3 protein gets one entry after TCRdb re-called the 5' RACE reads with MiXCR. The table shows roughly 1,300,000 distinct CDR3 sequences, with 59% occurring only once. The source material was blood. The receptors derive from a man aged 18 to 29 in good health.

V is TRBV3-1 and J is TRBJ2-1, with 10 bases that match TRBD1. The J segment lost 1 base and the V segment lost 3 bases, leaving 3 bases of the junction unmatched. This CDR3 spans 16 amino acids. Germline V gene lookup returns CDR1 LGHDT and CDR2 YNNKEL (reference sequence). The chain's CDR3 is CASSQGGQGSYNEQFF. The CDR3 nucleotides read TGTGCCAGCAGCCAGGGGGGACAGGGGTCCTACAATGAGCAGTTCTTC.

The chain uses TRBV7-9 and TRBJ2-1; TRBD2 matches at 10 bases. V gave up 5 bases and J gave up 6 bases; unmatched junction bases: 13. This CDR3 is built from 17 residues. Germline V gives CDR1 SEHNR, CDR2 FQNEAQ (reference sequence). The CDR3 reads CASSRTSGIKGSNEQFF. The DNA of the CDR3 is TGTGCCAGCAGCCGAACTAGCGGGATAAAGGGGAGCAATGAGCAGTTCTTC. Variable domain in full (rest from reference TRBV7-9 and TRBJ2-1): DTGVSQNPRHKITKRGQNVTFRCDPISEHNRLYWYRQTLGQGPEFLTYFQNEAQLEKSRLLSDRFSAERPKGSFSTLEIQRTEQGDSAMYLCASSRTSGIKGSNEQFFGPGTRLTVL.

This clonotype was seen a few times. The chain joins TRBV12-3 or TRBV12-4 to TRBJ2-5; 9 bases are a match to TRBD1. The length of the CDR3 is 14 residues. After removal of 7 bases from V and 5 bases from J, the junction contained 8 bases not matched to a gene. The CDR3 sequence: CASNHRGRFETQYF. The CDR3 DNA sequence: TGTGCCAGCAACCACAGGGGGCGCTTCGAGACCCAGTACTTC.